The present entry profiles one TCR beta chain with its context. Per the authors' pipeline: Using reference gene primer amplification, nucleated cell counts were estimated. Profiled with immunoSEQ multiplex PCR; TCRdb holds only in-frame clones, not every one. Clone size and the V and J calls come from that table; the DNA yielded D and trimming. The sample holds around 69,000 clones, 65% to 90% seen once. Trimming shortened V by 1 base and J by 6 bases, and 7 bases separated the two germline ends. This CDR3 has 13 residues. This sample stems from a study of blood T cell repertoires in COVID-19. In the study overall: Collection of acute and convalescent COVID-19 samples took place in the United States, Italy and Spain. Sources were T cells, B-cell-depleted T cells, or PBMCs; the material itself was cDNA or gDNA.

Input material: peripheral blood. This TCR was sampled from a man aged 45 to 65 with acute or convalescent COVID-19. The chain recombines TRBV12-3 or TRBV12-4 with TRBJ2-1; D is ambiguous. The CDR3 protein is CASSLGLPNEQFF. The CDR3 coding sequence is TGTGCCAGCAGTTTAGGACTGCCCAATGAGCAGTTCTTC.